This TCR beta chain was captured by sequencing in a study of T cell responses to AZD1222 COVID-19 vaccine. Germline CDR1 and CDR2: LGHDT and YNNKEL (reference sequence). V was trimmed by 0 bases and J by 0 bases, leaving 11 bases between them. The CDR3 is 16 residues long. TCRdb's table, derived via immunoSEQ multiplex PCR, lists solely in-frame clones and lacks some. The data show approximately 18,000 clones, with over 60% seen just once and over 12% held by the top ten. The specimen comprised peripheral blood, sampled 28 days after the second AZD1222 dose. This TCR was sampled from an adult who received the AZD1222 COVID-19 vaccine. The chain couples TRBV3-1 (or the pseudogene TRBV3-2) to TRBJ1-2; no reliable D call. The CDR3 spells CASSQDTATTNYGYTF. The CDR3 DNA follows: TGTGCCAGCAGCCAAGATACGGCCACAACTAACTATGGCTACACCTTC.